This T cell receptor beta chain was obtained from a study of shared clonotypes between healthy human individuals. Germline trimming cut 5 bases from V and 4 bases from J; bases unmatched to any gene: 10. Germline V gene sequence: CDR1 GTSNPN, CDR2 SVGIG (reference sequence). The CDR3 consists of 16 residues. Some 32,000 T cell genomes, or roughly 200 ng DNA, went into the sorted-subset replicate PCRs. In the study's own analysis: ImmunoSEQ supplied junction-only sequences lacking quality scores, so filtering was different. Some clones are missing from TCRdb's copy, which holds only in-frame ones; the method was immunoSEQ multiplex PCR. That table furnishes V, J and clone size, whereas the DNA furnished D and trimming. The sample has roughly 2 million clones, under 97% seen once.

This receptor was taken from a young man in good health. The chain links TRBV30 to TRBJ1-6; 8 nucleotides line up with TRBD1. What was sequenced was naive CD4+ T cells sorted from blood. Described subset: CD45RA+ positively selected. The CDR3 nucleotides read TGTGCCTGGGGGGTCGGACAGGGAATTTATAATTCACCCCTCCACTTT. This gives the protein CAWGVGQGIYNSPLHF. The whole variable domain, remainder taken from reference TRBV30 and TRBJ1-6, is SQTIHQWPATLVQPVGSPLSLECTVEGTSNPNLYWYRQAAGRGLQLLFYSVGIGQISSEVPQNLSASRPQDRQFILSSKKLLLSDSGFYLCAWGVGQGIYNSPLHFGNGTRLTVT.